What follows are 4 T cell receptor beta chains derived from one specimen sequenced in a study of shared clonotypes between healthy human individuals. CD45RO-negative, CCR7-selected cells formed the naive CD8 fraction, which excluded terminally differentiated effector memory CD45RA+ cells. Measured with immunoSEQ multiplex PCR; TCRdb has only the in-frame clones, and not every one. Among around 1.9 million clones listed, around 95% were seen once. Specimen: naive CD8+ T cells from PBMCs. These receptors came from a man between 18 and 35 years old in good health. Some clones in this sample may be carry-over from other donors' samples.

The chain uses TRBV30 and TRBJ2-3; 10 bases match TRBD2. V lost 0 bases, J lost 2 bases, and 2 bases stayed unmatched. The CDR3 contains 15 residues. The germline V gene encodes CDR1 GTSNPN and CDR2 SVGIG (reference sequence). In DNA form, the CDR3 reads TGTGCCTGGAGTGTAGCGGGAGGGCCCACAGATACGCAGTATTTT. It encodes CAWSVAGGPTDTQYF.

The genes are TRBV5-1 and TRBJ2-2, with 8 bases identical to TRBD1. The CDR3 covers 16 residues. V lost 0 bases and J lost 1; bases outside the gene matches: 2. CDR1 is SGHRS, CDR2 YFSETQ, per germline. CDR3: CASSLAGGENTGELFF. As DNA, the CDR3 is TGCGCCAGCAGCTTGGCAGGGGGCGAGAACACCGGGGAGCTGTTTTTT.

The chain links TRBV14 to TRBJ1-1; maybe TRBD1 (6 bases). Germline V gene lookup returns CDR1 SGHDN and CDR2 FVKESK. This CDR3 comprises 14 residues. Trimming removed 5 bases at V and 6 bases at J, with 16 bases between. DNA of the CDR3: TGTGCCAGCAGCACGGTTTTCGGGGGCTCTGAAGCTTTCTTT. Translated, it gives CASSTVFGGSEAFF.

This clone showed up just once. This sample includes further DNA sequences coding for the same CDR3. The rearrangement joins TRBV28 to TRBJ2-7, with 13 bases fitting TRBD2. This CDR3 spans 15 amino acids. Trimming removed 5 bases from V and 2 bases from J; junction bases left unmatched: 3. The V gene's germline CDR1 is MDHEN and CDR2 SYDVKM. CDR3 sequence: CASSLGTSGAYEQYF. The CDR3 bases are TGTGCCAGCAGTCTCGGGACTAGCGGGGCCTACGAGCAGTACTTC.